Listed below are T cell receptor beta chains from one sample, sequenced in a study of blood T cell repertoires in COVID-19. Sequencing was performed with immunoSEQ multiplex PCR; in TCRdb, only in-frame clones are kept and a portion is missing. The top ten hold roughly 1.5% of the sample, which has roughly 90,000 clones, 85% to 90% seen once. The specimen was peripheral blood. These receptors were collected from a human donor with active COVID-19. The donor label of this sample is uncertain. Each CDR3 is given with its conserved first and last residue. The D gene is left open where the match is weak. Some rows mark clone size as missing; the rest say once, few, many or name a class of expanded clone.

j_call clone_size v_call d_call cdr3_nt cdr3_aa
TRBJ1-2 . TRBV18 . TGTGCCAGCTCACCACTACCAGGGGAGCACTATGGCTACACCTTC CASSPLPGEHYGYTF
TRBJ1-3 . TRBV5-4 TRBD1 TGTGCCAGCAGCTTGAAGACAGGGGAAAGAGGAAACACCATATATTTT CASSLKTGERGNTIYF
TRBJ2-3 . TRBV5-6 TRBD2 TGTGCCAGCAGTTCGGGACTAGGAATGGATACGCAGTATTTT CASSSGLGMDTQYF
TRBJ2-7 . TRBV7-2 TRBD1 TGTGCCAGCAGCTCCGGGACAGGGCTTTACGAGCAGTACTTC CASSSGTGLYEQYF
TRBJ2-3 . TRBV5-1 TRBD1 TGCGCCAGCAGCTCGGACAGGGTTGGCACAGATACGCAGTATTTT CASSSDRVGTDTQYF
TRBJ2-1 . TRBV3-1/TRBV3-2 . TGTGCCAGCAGCCAAGTTCCCGGCTCCTACAATGAGCAGTTCTTC CASSQVPGSYNEQFF
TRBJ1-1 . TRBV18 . TGTGCCAGCTCACCTGGAGCAGCGGGGAACACTGAAGCTTTCTTT CASSPGAAGNTEAFF
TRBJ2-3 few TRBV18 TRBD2 TGTGCCAGCTCACCACGGACTAGCGGCTCCGCAGATACGCAGTATTTT CASSPRTSGSADTQYF
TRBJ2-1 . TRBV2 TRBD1 TGTGCCAGCAGTGGAGGGACAGGGATCGTGTATGAGCAGTTCTTC CASSGGTGIVYEQFF
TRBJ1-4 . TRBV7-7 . TGTGCTAGCAGCTTAGACGGGGGGACTAATGAAAAACTGTTTTTT CASSLDGGTNEKLFF
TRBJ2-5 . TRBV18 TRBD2 TGTGCCAGCTCACCAGCTAGCGGGCAAGAGACCCAGTACTTC CASSPASGQETQYF
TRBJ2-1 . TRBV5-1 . TGCGCCAGCATCAGGGGTGGTAGCAATGAGCAGTTCTTC CASIRGGSNEQFF
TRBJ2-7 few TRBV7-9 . TGTGCCAGCAGCCCAAAGGGGTTCTACGAGCAGTACTTC CASSPKGFYEQYF
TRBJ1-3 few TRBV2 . TGTGCCAGCAGTCGCCCACGGGGAGGAACTGGAAACACCATATATTTT CASSRPRGGTGNTIYF
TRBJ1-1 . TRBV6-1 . TGTGCCAGCAGTGAAGCTGGAGGGGTCGGAAGAGCTTTCTTT CASSEAGGVGRAFF
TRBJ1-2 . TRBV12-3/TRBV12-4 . TGTGCCAGCACCGCTTTTGCGGGCGACGGCTACACCTTC CASTAFAGDGYTF
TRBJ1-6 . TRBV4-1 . TGCGCCAGCAGCCAAGATACAGGGAGTAATTCACCCCTCCACTTT CASSQDTGSNSPLHF
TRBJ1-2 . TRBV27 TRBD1 TGTGCCAGCAGTTTATCGGGGACAGGCTATGGCTACACCTTC CASSLSGTGYGYTF
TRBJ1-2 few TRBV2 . TGTGCCAGCAGTCCCGACAGAGATAGATGGAGCTACACCTTC CASSPDRDRWSYTF
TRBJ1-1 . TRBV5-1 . TGCGCCAGCAGCTTGGGGACAGTGATGAACACTGAAGCTTTCTTT CASSLGTVMNTEAFF
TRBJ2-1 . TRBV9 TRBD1 TGTGCCAGCAGCTCCTTACAGGGGAGCTCCTACAATGAGCAGTTCTTC CASSSLQGSSYNEQFF
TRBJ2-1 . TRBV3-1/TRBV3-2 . TGTGCCAGCAGCCAGGGGGGGCGCAATGAGCAGTTCTTC CASSQGGRNEQFF
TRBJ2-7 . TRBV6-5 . TGTGCCAGCAGCGGTGGGCCCTACGAGCAGTACTTC CASSGGPYEQYF
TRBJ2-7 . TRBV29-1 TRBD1 TGCAGCGTAGAAGACAGGGGGAGCTCCTACGAGCAGTACTTC CSVEDRGSSYEQYF
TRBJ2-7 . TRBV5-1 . TGCGCCAGCAGCCGCTTTGGACTGAACTACGAGCAGTACTTC CASSRFGLNYEQYF
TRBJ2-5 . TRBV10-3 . TGTGCCATCAGTGAGGGGGGGGGCCGCGAGACCCAGTACTTC CAISEGGGRETQYF
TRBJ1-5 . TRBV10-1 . TGCGCCAGCAGTGAGTCTACTACGCCCCAGCATTTT CASSESTTPQHF
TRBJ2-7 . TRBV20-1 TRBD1 TGCAGTGCCAGTAGGGACAGGGGCGTCGAGCAGTACTTC CSASRDRGVEQYF
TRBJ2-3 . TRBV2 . TGTGCCAGCAGTGAAGACGGGGGTAGCACAGATACGCAGTATTTT CASSEDGGSTDTQYF
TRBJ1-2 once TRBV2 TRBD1 TGTGCCAGCAGTAGGGGACAGGGAGGCTATGGCTACACCTTC CASSRGQGGYGYTF
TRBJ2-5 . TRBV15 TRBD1 TGTGCCACCAGCAGAGATCAACAGGGGGCTTCCCAGTACTTC CATSRDQQGASQYF
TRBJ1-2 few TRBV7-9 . TGTGCCAGCAGCCCAACAGGGTGGTATGGCTACACCTTC CASSPTGWYGYTF
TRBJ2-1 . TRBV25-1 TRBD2 TGTGCCAGCAGTGAATATAGTCGGGCGGCGGGGGGCGAGAATGAGCAGTTCTTC CASSEYSRAAGGENEQFF
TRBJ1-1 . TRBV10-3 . TGTGCCATCAGTGAGGGGGCCCAGGAGAACACTGAAGCTTTCTTT CAISEGAQENTEAFF
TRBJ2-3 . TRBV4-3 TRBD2 TGCGCCAGCAGCCAAGTTAGCGGGTCTCCCACAGATACGCAGTATTTT CASSQVSGSPTDTQYF
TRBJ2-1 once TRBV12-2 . TGTGCAAGTCGCTTAGTGAATCGGAGAGGCGGTGAGCAGTTCTTC CASRLVNRRGGEQFF
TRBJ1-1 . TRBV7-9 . TGTGCCAGCAGCGAAAATTGGGCAGGGCGGTACACTGAAGCTTTCTTT CASSENWAGRYTEAFF
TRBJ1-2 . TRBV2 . TGTGCCAGCAGTGTAACGACAGGCCCCTATGGCTACACCTTC CASSVTTGPYGYTF
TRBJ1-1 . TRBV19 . TGTGCCAGTAGTACCTTCCACAGGCCTAACACTGAAGCTTTCTTT CASSTFHRPNTEAFF
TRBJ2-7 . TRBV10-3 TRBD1 TGTGCCATCAGTGAGTCTGGACAGGTCGACTACGAGCAGTACTTC CAISESGQVDYEQYF
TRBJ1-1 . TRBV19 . TGTGCCAGTAGTATAGGGGCAGGGCTGAACACTGAAGCTTTCTTT CASSIGAGLNTEAFF